The text below deals with one TCR beta chain. Measured with immunoSEQ multiplex PCR; TCRdb has only the in-frame clones, and not every one. The repertoire consists of 250,000 to 300,000 clones, with around 87% occurring once and the leading ten covering about 3.5%. This sample is drawn from a study of Ad26.COV2.S vaccination and SARS-CoV-2 variants. About the research overall: Donor participated within the Ad26.COV2.S arm of the COV1001 trial.

CDR1 and CDR2 (germline): KGHSH, LQKENI. Between the trimmed V and J ends, which lost 2 bases and 2 bases, there was a span of 13 bases. This CDR3 is 16 amino acids long. Treatment given: 15 to 20 received Ad26.COV2.S at low or high dose, single or two shots; 5 received placebo; per-sample allocation not given. Day 63 after the first vaccine or placebo injection was the time point for sampling. The TCR comes from a person aged 18-65 years who received the Ad26.COV2.S COVID-19 vaccine or a placebo. Here the sequenced sample was peripheral blood, taken in a trial of Ad26.COV2.S vaccine versus placebo. The V call is TRBV18, the J call TRBJ1-5; D gene uncertain. CDR3 coding DNA: TGTGCCAGCTCACCAGGAGGTCTGGTCGGCAATCAGCCCCAGCATTTT. It yields the protein CASSPGGLVGNQPQHF.